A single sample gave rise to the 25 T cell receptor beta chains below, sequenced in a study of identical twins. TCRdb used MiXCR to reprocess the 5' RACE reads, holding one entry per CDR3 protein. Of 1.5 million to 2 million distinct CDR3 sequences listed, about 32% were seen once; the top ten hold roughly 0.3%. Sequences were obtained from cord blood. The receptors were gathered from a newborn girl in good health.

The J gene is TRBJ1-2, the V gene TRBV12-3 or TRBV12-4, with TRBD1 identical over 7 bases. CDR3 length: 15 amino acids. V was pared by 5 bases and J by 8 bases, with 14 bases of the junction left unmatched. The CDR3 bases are TGTGCCAGCAGTCTCAATACAGGGGCTCTATACGGCTACACCTTC. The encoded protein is CASSLNTGALYGYTF.

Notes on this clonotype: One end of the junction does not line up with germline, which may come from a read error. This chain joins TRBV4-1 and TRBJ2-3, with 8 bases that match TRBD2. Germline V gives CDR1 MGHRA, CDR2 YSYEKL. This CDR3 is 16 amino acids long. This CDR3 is CASSQDEAGGSDTQDF. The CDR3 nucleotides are TGCGCCAGCAGCCAAGATGAGGCGGGAGGATCAGATACGCAGGATTTT.

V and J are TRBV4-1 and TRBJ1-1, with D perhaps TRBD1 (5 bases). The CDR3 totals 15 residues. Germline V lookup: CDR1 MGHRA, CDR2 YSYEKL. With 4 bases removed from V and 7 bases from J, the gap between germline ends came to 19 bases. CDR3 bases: TGCGCCAGCAGCCTTGTCGCCCAGGGACCCCTTGAAGCTTTCTTT. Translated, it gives CASSLVAQGPLEAFF.

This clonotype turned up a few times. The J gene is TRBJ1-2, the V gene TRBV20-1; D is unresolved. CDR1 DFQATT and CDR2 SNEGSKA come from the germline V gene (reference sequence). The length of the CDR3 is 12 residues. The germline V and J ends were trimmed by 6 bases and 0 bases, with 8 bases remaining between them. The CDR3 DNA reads TGCAGTGCGGATCTTACTAACTATGGCTACACCTTC. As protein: CSADLTNYGYTF.

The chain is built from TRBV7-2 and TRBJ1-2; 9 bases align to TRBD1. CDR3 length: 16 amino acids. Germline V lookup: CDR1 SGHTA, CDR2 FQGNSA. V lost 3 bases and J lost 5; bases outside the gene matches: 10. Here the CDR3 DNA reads TGTGCCAGCAGCTTTCCGGGACAGGGCGAATGGTATGGCTACACCTTC. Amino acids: CASSFPGQGEWYGYTF.

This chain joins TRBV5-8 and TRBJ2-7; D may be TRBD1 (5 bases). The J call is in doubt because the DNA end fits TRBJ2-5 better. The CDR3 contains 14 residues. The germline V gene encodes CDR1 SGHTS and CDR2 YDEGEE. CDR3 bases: TGTGCCAGCAGTCCCGACAGTGCTAGAGAGACCCAGTACTTC. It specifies CASSPDSARETQYF.

CDR3: CASSRYLGRSNSPLHF. Written as DNA, the CDR3 is TGTGCCAGTAGTAGGTACCTGGGACGGTCTAATTCACCCCTCCACTTT. The chain links TRBV19 to TRBJ1-6; D is possibly TRBD1 (5 bases). Germline V gene lookup returns CDR1 LNHDA and CDR2 SQIVND (reference sequence). The CDR3 totals 16 residues. Deletions cut 4 bases from V and 6 bases from J, with 16 bases between.

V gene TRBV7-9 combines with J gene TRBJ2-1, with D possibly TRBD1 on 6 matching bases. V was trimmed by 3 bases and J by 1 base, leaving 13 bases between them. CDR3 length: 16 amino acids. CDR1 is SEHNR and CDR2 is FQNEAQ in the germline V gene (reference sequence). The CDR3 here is CASSLAQGRSYNEQFF. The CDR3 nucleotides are TGTGCCAGCAGCTTGGCACAGGGAAGGTCCTACAATGAGCAGTTCTTC.

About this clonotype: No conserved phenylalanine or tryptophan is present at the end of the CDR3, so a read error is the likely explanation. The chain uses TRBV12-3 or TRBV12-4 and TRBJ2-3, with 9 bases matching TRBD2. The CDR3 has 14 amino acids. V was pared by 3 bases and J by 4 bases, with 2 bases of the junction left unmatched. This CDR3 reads CASSLGTSPDTQYS. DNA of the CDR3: TGTGCCAGCAGTTTGGGGACTAGCCCAGATACGCAGTATTCT.

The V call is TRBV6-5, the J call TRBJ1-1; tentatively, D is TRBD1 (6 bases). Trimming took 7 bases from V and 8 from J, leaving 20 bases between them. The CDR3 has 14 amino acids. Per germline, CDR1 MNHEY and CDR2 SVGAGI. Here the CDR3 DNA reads TGTGCCAGCAAAAAAGGCTACAGGGTGACCGAAGCTTTCTTT. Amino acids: CASKKGYRVTEAFF.

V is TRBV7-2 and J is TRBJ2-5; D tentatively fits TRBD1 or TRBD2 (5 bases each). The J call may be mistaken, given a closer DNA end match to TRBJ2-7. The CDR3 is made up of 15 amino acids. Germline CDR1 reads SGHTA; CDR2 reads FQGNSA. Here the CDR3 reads CASSRTGTEGGEQYF. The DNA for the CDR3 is TGTGCCAGCAGTCGGACCGGGACCGAAGGCGGCGAGCAGTACTTC.

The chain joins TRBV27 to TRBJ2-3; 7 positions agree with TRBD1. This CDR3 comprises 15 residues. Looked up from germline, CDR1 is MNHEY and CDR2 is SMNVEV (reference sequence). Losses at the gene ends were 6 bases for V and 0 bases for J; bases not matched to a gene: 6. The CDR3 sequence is CASSRRQGSTDTQYF. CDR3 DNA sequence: TGTGCCAGCAGCCGGCGACAGGGTAGCACAGATACGCAGTATTTT.

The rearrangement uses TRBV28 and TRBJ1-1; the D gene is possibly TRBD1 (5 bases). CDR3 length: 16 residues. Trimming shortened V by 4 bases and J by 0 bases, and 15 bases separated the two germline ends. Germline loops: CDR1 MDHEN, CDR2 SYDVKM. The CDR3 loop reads CASSSRGGALNTEAFF. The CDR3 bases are TGTGCCAGCAGTTCTCGGGGAGGGGCCCTGAACACTGAAGCTTTCTTT.

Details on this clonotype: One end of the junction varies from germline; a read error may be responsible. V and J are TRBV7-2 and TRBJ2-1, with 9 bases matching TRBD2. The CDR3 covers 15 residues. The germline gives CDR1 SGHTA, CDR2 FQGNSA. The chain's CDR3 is CASSLLAGTYSEQFF. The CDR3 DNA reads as TGTGCCAGCAGCTTACTAGCGGGAACCTACAGTGAGCAGTTCTTC.

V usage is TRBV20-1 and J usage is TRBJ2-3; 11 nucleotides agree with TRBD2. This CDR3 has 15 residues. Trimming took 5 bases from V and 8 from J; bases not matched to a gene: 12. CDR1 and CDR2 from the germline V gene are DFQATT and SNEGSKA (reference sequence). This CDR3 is CSAGSGTSGRGTQYF. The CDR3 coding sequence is TGCAGTGCTGGATCCGGGACTAGCGGTAGGGGTACGCAGTATTTT.

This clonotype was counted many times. CDR3 in amino acids: CASSEGAYSSYNEQFF. In DNA, the CDR3 is TGTGCCAGCAGTGAAGGGGCTTACAGCTCCTACAATGAGCAGTTCTTC. The gene calls are TRBV2 and TRBJ2-1; the D is unclear. The CDR3 is 16 residues long. V shed 1 base and J shed 0 bases, with 10 bases lying between them. The germline gives CDR1 SNHLY, CDR2 FYNNEI. The full variable domain, its missing parts supplied by reference TRBV2 and TRBJ2-1, is EPEVTQTPSHQVTQMGQEVILRCVPISNHLYFYWYRQILGQKVEFLVSFYNNEISEKSEIFDDQFSVERPDGSNFTLKIRSTKLEDSAMYFCASSEGAYSSYNEQFFGPGTRLTVL.

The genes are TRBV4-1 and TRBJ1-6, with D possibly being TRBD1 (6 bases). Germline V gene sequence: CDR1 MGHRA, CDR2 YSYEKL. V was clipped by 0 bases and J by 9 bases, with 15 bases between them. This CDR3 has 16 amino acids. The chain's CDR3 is CASSQEGAGASSPLHF. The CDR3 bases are TGCGCCAGCAGCCAAGAAGGGGCAGGGGCGAGTTCACCCCTCCACTTT.

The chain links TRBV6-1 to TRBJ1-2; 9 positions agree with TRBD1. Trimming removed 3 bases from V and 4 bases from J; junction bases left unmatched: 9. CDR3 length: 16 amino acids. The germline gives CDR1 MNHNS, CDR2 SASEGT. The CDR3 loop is CASSDPRDRALYGYTF. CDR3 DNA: TGTGCCAGCAGTGACCCTCGGGACAGGGCTCTCTATGGCTACACCTTC.

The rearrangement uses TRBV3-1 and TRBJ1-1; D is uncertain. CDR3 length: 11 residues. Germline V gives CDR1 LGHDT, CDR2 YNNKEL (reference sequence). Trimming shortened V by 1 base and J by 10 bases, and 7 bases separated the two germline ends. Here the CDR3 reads CASSQGRRAFF. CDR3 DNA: TGTGCCAGCAGCCAAGGTCGTCGAGCTTTCTTT.

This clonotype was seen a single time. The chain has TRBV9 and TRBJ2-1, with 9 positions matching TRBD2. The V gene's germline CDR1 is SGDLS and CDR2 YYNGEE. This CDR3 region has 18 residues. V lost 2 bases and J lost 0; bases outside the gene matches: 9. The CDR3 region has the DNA TGTGCCAGCAGCGTCGGTCTCGCGGGAGGGCTCTCCTACAATGAGCAGTTCTTC. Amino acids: CASSVGLAGGLSYNEQFF.

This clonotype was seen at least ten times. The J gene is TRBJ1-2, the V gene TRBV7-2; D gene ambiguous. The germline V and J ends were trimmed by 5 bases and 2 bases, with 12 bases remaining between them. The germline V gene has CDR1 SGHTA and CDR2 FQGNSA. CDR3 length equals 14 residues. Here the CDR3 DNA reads TGTGCCAGCAGCCCGGACGGATTCAACTATGGCTACACCTTC. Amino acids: CASSPDGFNYGYTF.

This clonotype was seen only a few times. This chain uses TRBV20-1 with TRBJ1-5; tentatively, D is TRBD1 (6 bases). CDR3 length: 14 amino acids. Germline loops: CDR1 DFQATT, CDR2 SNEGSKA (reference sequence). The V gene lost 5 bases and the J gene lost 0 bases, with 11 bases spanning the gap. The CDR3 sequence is CSAGGGNSNQPQHF. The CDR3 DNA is TGCAGTGCTGGAGGGGGTAATAGCAATCAGCCCCAGCATTTT.

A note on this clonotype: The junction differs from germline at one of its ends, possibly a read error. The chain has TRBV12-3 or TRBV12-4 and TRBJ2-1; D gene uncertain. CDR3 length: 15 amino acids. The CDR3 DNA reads TGTGCCAGCAGTTTAATGGGCTTCTCCGACAATGAGCAGTTCTTC. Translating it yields CASSLMGFSDNEQFF.

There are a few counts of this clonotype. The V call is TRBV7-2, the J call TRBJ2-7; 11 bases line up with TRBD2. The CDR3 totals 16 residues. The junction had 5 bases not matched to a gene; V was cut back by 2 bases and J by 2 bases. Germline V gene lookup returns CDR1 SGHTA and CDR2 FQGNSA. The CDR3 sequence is CASSLSLAGGPYEQYF. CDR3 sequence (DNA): TGTGCCAGCAGCTTATCTCTAGCGGGGGGTCCCTACGAGCAGTACTTC. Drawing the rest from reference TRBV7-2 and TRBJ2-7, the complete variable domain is GAGVSQSPSNKVTEKGKDVELRCDPISGHTALYWYRQSLGQGLEFLIYFQGNSAPDKSGLPSDRFSAERTGGSVSTLTIQRTQQEDSAVYLCASSLSLAGGPYEQYFGPGTRLTVT.

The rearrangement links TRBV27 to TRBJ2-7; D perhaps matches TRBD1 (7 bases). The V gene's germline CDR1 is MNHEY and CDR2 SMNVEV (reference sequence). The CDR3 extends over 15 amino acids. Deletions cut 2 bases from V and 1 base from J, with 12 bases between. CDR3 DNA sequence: TGTGCCAGCAGTTTAGTCCCAGGGGGGTCCTACGAGCAGTACTTC. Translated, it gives CASSLVPGGSYEQYF.